This T cell receptor (beta chain) was captured by sequencing in a study of blood T cell repertoires in COVID-19. V dropped 1 base and J dropped 0 bases, with 11 bases sitting between them. The length of the CDR3 is 16 residues. Germline CDR1 reads SGHTA; CDR2 reads FQGNSA. Here immunoSEQ multiplex PCR was the method, and the copy in TCRdb shows in-frame clones only, minus some. Here the sample spans about 310,000 clones, around 87% being singletons. The chain carries TRBV7-2 and TRBJ2-3; a weak D match, TRBD2 (6 bases). Input material: peripheral blood. The clonotype originates from a woman in her forties or fifties who had recovered from COVID-19. In nucleotides, the CDR3 is TGTGCCAGCAGCTTAGTGGCGGGGTTTAGCACAGATACGCAGTATTTT. It yields the protein CASSLVAGFSTDTQYF. The full variable domain, with the rest looked up from reference TRBV7-2 and TRBJ2-3, is GAGVSQSPSNKVTEKGKDVELRCDPISGHTALYWYRQSLGQGLEFLIYFQGNSAPDKSGLPSDRFSAERTGGSVSTLTIQRTQQEDSAVYLCASSLVAGFSTDTQYFGPGTRLTVL.